The rows below give T cell receptor beta chains drawn from one sample of a study of T cell repertoires in cytomegalovirus infection. Each CDR3 protein is one row after TCRdb ran MiXCR on the reads. This sample has around 290,000 distinct CDR3 sequences, with roughly 26% found just once. Material: PBMCs. Receptors were obtained from a human donor in good health (CMV status not recorded). Some clones in this sample may be carry-over from other donors' samples. CDR3s include the opening cysteine and the closing phenylalanine or tryptophan. D genes are given only for firm matches. A row's size may be missing; if present it is once, few, many or a size class.

d_call	clone_size	v_call	j_call	cdr3_aa	cdr3_nt
.	few	TRBV20-1	TRBJ2-1	CSARGTSTHEQFF	TGCAGTGCTAGAGGAACTAGCACTCATGAGCAGTTCTTC
TRBD1	many	TRBV7-2	TRBJ1-5	CASTEGQGNQPQHF	TGTGCCAGCACCGAGGGACAGGGCAATCAGCCCCAGCATTTT
TRBD1	many	TRBV7-8	TRBJ1-2	CASSLAGQGYGYTF	TGTGCCAGCAGCTTAGCGGGACAGGGCTATGGCTACACCTTC
.	.	TRBV6-5	TRBJ2-7	CASSYSQDHEQYF	TGTGCCAGCAGTTACTCACAGGATCACGAGCAGTACTTC
.	.	TRBV30	TRBJ1-2	CAWTPINYGYTF	TGTGCCTGGACCCCCATCAACTATGGCTACACCTTC
TRBD1	few	TRBV6-2/TRBV6-3	TRBJ1-5	CASSPPGTGGQRDQPQHF	TGTGCCAGCAGTCCCCCCGGGACAGGGGGCCAGCGGGATCAGCCCCAGCATTTT
TRBD2	few	TRBV10-3	TRBJ2-3	CAISGLAGSTDTQYF	TGTGCCATCAGTGGACTAGCGGGCAGCACAGATACGCAGTATTTT
.	.	TRBV7-2	TRBJ1-2	CASSLATSTSYGYTF	TGTGCCAGCAGCTTAGCAACGTCCACTTCCTATGGCTACACCTTC
.	few	TRBV15	TRBJ1-4	CATSTLPGRVATNEKLFF	TGTGCCACCAGCACACTCCCAGGAAGGGTAGCAACTAATGAAAAACTGTTTTTT
.	many	TRBV7-2	TRBJ2-3	CASSLARPRGDTQYF	TGTGCCAGCAGCTTAGCACGGCCGAGGGGAGATACGCAGTATTTT
.	.	TRBV7-2	TRBJ1-3	CASSLDPQGAGNTIYF	TGTGCCAGCAGCTTAGATCCACAGGGAGCTGGAAACACCATATATTTT
.	.	TRBV29-1	TRBJ2-7	CSVGRASYEQYF	TGCAGCGTTGGGAGGGCCTCCTACGAGCAGTACTTC
TRBD2	.	TRBV12-3/TRBV12-4	TRBJ2-1	CASKDGLASGEQFF	TGTGCCAGCAAGGATGGACTAGCGAGCGGTGAGCAGTTCTTC
TRBD2	.	TRBV5-4	TRBJ2-3	CASSLNSGRSDTQYF	TGTGCCAGCAGCTTGAATAGCGGGAGATCAGATACGCAGTATTTT
.	few	TRBV30	TRBJ1-2	CAWHGVNYGYTF	TGTGCCTGGCACGGGGTTAACTATGGCTACACCTTC
.	many	TRBV7-8	TRBJ2-3	CASSLRDSSTDTQYF	TGTGCCAGCAGCTTACGTGACAGTAGCACAGATACGCAGTATTTT
TRBD1	few	TRBV5-1	TRBJ1-1	CASSSDRMNTEAFF	TGCGCCAGCAGCTCGGACAGGATGAACACTGAAGCTTTCTTT
TRBD1	.	TRBV29-1	TRBJ2-2	CSVRTGAGELFF	TGCAGCGTTCGGACAGGGGCCGGGGAGCTGTTTTTT
TRBD1	few	TRBV28	TRBJ2-2	CASSPDSGQGDTGELFF	TGTGCCAGCAGTCCCGATTCGGGACAGGGCGACACCGGGGAGCTGTTTTTT
.	many	TRBV20-1	TRBJ2-7	CSARDRAYEQYF	TGCAGTGCTAGAGATCGCGCCTACGAGCAGTACTTC
TRBD1	many	TRBV7-8	TRBJ1-2	CASSLALGGQGYRDGYTF	TGTGCCAGCAGCTTAGCGCTAGGGGGACAGGGCTATCGGGATGGCTACACCTTC
TRBD1	.	TRBV25-1	TRBJ1-4	CASSDGQGGTNEKLFF	TGTGCCAGCAGTGATGGACAGGGTGGCACTAATGAAAAACTGTTTTTT
.	.	TRBV5-4	TRBJ2-5	CASSDRSKETQYF	TGTGCCAGCAGCGACAGGTCTAAAGAGACCCAGTACTTC
.	.	TRBV15	TRBJ2-1	CATSRAEGNEQFF	TGTGCCACCAGCAGGGCGGAGGGCAATGAGCAGTTCTTC
.	many	TRBV29-1	TRBJ2-1	CSAANRDEQFF	TGCAGCGCCGCAAACAGGGATGAGCAGTTCTTC
.	many	TRBV11-3	TRBJ2-3	CASSLDPASTDTQYF	TGTGCCAGCAGCTTAGATCCGGCGAGCACAGATACGCAGTATTTT
.	.	TRBV9	TRBJ1-2	CASSVAGGTNGYTF	TGTGCCAGCAGCGTAGCCGGCGGCACCAATGGCTACACCTTC
TRBD2	few	TRBV12-5	TRBJ2-1	CASGTSGGNEQFF	TGTGCTAGTGGGACTAGCGGGGGCAATGAGCAGTTCTTC
.	few	TRBV7-2	TRBJ2-1	CASSLRDSLNNEQFF	TGTGCCAGCAGCTTAAGAGACAGCCTTAACAATGAGCAGTTCTTC
.	few	TRBV20-1	TRBJ1-3	CSALPGTAGNTIYF	TGCAGTGCTCTGCCAGGGACTGCCGGAAACACCATATATTTT
TRBD2	.	TRBV5-1	TRBJ2-5	CASSLEASGQETQYF	TGCGCCAGCAGCTTGGAAGCTAGCGGGCAAGAGACCCAGTACTTC
.	.	TRBV6-6	TRBJ2-1	CASSYSGHLNNEQFF	TGTGCCAGCAGTTACTCGGGACACTTGAACAATGAGCAGTTCTTC
.	.	TRBV7-9	TRBJ1-1	CASHGVMVSTEAFF	TGTGCCAGCCACGGCGTTATGGTGAGCACTGAAGCTTTCTTT
TRBD1	.	TRBV28	TRBJ1-4	CASRGTGPGEKLFF	TGTGCCAGTCGGGGGACAGGACCCGGTGAAAAACTGTTTTTT
.	few	TRBV6-5	TRBJ1-5	CASSPGQLSNQPQHF	TGTGCCAGCAGCCCGGGCCAGCTCAGCAATCAGCCCCAGCATTTT
.	.	TRBV6-5	TRBJ2-1	CASRRLGGVGEQFF	TGTGCCAGCAGAAGGCTAGGAGGGGTGGGTGAGCAGTTCTTC
.	.	TRBV7-2	TRBJ1-5	CASSRLMNQPQHF	TGTGCCAGCAGCAGACTCATGAATCAGCCCCAGCATTTT
TRBD2	few	TRBV2	TRBJ2-1	CASSEAPRGLAGVRGNEQFF	TGTGCCAGCAGTGAAGCGCCCAGGGGACTAGCGGGAGTACGGGGCAATGAGCAGTTCTTC
.	.	TRBV6-5	TRBJ2-7	CASSYRNSGASYEQYF	TGTGCCAGCAGTTACCGGAATAGCGGCGCCTCCTACGAGCAGTACTTC
.	few	TRBV15	TRBJ1-4	CATSRDRVLLFF	TGTGCCACCAGCAGAGACCGAGTCCTCCTGTTTTTT
.	few	TRBV6-4	TRBJ2-1	CASSEQGSPNNEQFF	TGTGCCAGCAGTGAACAGGGTAGTCCTAACAATGAGCAGTTCTTC